Presented here are 2 T cell receptor beta chains from one specimen sequenced in a study of shared T cell receptors in the human thymus. Data came from immunoSEQ multiplex PCR; TCRdb stores just in-frame clones and leaves some out. There are approximately 660,000 clones in the sample; approximately 90% occur only once, and 0.008% to 0.011% lies in the top ten. This sample was shared with a second study, whose subject was human thymus T cells.

Sample: thymocytes. The source of these receptors is a boy in the first two years of life with a congenital heart defect.

This chain connects TRBV2 to TRBJ2-7, with 11 positions matching TRBD1. The ends lost 7 bases at V and 1 base at J; junction bases unmatched: 6. The CDR3 spans 15 residues. The germline V gene encodes CDR1 SNHLY and CDR2 FYNNEI. The CDR3 DNA is TGTGCCAGCAAGCACCGGGACAGGGGGTCCTACGAGCAGTACTTC. Translation: CASKHRDRGSYEQYF.

The chain links TRBV10-3 to TRBJ2-3, with D tentatively TRBD2 (5 bases). The germline V gene encodes CDR1 ENHRY and CDR2 SYGVKD. V was trimmed by 7 bases and J by 0 bases, leaving 20 bases between them. CDR3 length equals 17 residues. DNA for the CDR3: TGTGCCATCATGTCTCCGGGGAGCCCCTTTAGCACAGATACGCAGTATTTT. This codes for CAIMSPGSPFSTDTQYF.